This TCR beta chain was sequenced during a study of radiotherapy plus CTLA-4 blockade in lung cancer. Germline V lookup: CDR1 SGHNT, CDR2 YENEEA. The CDR3 sequence is 17 residues long. V shed 3 bases and J shed 5 bases, with 20 bases lying between them. Only in-frame clones appear in the TCRdb table, and some are missing; sequencing was by immunoSEQ multiplex PCR. The sample lists about 99,000 clones; around 88% were seen once. The input for sequencing was peripheral blood, taken from a patient treated with radiotherapy plus ipilimumab. The chain recombines TRBV11-3 with TRBJ2-1, with D possibly matching TRBD2 (5 bases). The TCR sequence derives from a human donor with non-small cell lung cancer that progressed on radiotherapy plus ipilimumab. The CDR3 is CASSLNRGLRVDNEQFF. As DNA, the CDR3 is TGTGCCAGCAGCTTGAACCGAGGGCTCCGTGTCGACAATGAGCAGTTCTTC.